The 18 T cell receptor beta chains listed next were all sequenced from one sample in a study of identical twins. TCRdb re-called the 5' RACE reads with MiXCR, one entry per CDR3 protein. The table lists 600,000 to 700,000 distinct CDR3 sequences, 21% of them singletons, with roughly 4% in the top ten. These records were also assigned to another study, of T cells expressing NK-cell markers.

Sample: PBMCs. These receptors originate from a woman younger than 35 in good health.

V and J are TRBV4-1 and TRBJ1-1; 8 bases agree with TRBD1. Germline V gene lookup returns CDR1 MGHRA and CDR2 YSYEKL. V shed 4 bases, J shed 0 bases, and the junction held 7 bases outside the gene matches. The CDR3 loop spans 16 amino acids. The CDR3, as DNA: TGCGCCAGCAGCCGGCGGACAGGGCCGATGAACACTGAAGCTTTCTTT. It codes for CASSRRTGPMNTEAFF.

In its sample, this clonotype was seen a few times. The V call is TRBV12-3 or TRBV12-4, the J call TRBJ2-1; D remains ambiguous. This CDR3 comprises 14 residues. Trimming pared 2 bases from V and 7 bases from J, leaving 12 bases between. The CDR3 nucleotides are TGTGCCAGCAGTTTAATAGATCCTCCTAATGAGCAGTTCTTC. Protein sequence: CASSLIDPPNEQFF.

The V gene is TRBV5-1, the J gene TRBJ1-1; the match to TRBD1 covers 11 bases. The CDR3 sequence is 14 residues long. Trimming at V came to 4 bases and at J to 5 bases, leaving 4 bases not matched to a gene. Looked up from germline, CDR1 is SGHRS and CDR2 is YFSETQ. This CDR3 reads CASSGQGATTEAFF. For the CDR3, the DNA is TGCGCCAGCAGCGGACAGGGGGCAACAACTGAAGCTTTCTTT.

Only a few counts were recorded for this clonotype. The chain employs TRBV4-3 and TRBJ2-1, with TRBD1 as a possible D gene (6 bases). Germline loops: CDR1 LGHNA, CDR2 YSLEER. Trimming took off 2 bases at V and 3 bases at J, with 20 bases between the two ends. The CDR3 covers 18 residues. DNA of the CDR3: TGCGCCAGCAGCCAATTTTTATTCGGCCAGGGGAACTACAATGAGCAGTTCTTC. It specifies CASSQFLFGQGNYNEQFF.

This chain uses TRBV20-1 with TRBJ2-7, with D perhaps matching TRBD1 or TRBD2 (5 bases each). V shed 6 bases and J shed 1 base, with 16 bases lying between them. From germline, CDR1 is DFQATT and CDR2 SNEGSKA (reference sequence). This CDR3 comprises 14 residues. The CDR3 sequence: CSATTGTGSYEQYF. The CDR3 nucleotides read TGCAGTGCAACTACCGGGACGGGATCCTACGAGCAGTACTTC.

The chain combines TRBV6-1 with TRBJ2-7; TRBD2 aligns across 10 bases. Trimming took 7 bases from V and 4 from J; bases not matched to a gene: 10. The CDR3 is 15 amino acids. Per the germline V gene, CDR1 is MNHNS and CDR2 is SASEGT. This CDR3 is CASIGVAGGRYEQYF. The CDR3 DNA reads as TGTGCCAGCATAGGGGTAGCGGGGGGTCGTTACGAGCAGTACTTC.

This clonotype was recorded a few times. The gene calls are TRBV12-3 or TRBV12-4 and TRBJ2-7; D call uncertain. This CDR3 is 14 amino acids long. V dropped 2 bases and J dropped 2 bases, with 10 bases sitting between them. The chain's CDR3 is CASSLSLGPYEQYF. As DNA, the CDR3 is TGTGCCAGCAGTTTATCCCTGGGTCCCTACGAGCAGTACTTC.

In its sample, this clonotype was seen a few times. The V and J genes are TRBV9 and TRBJ1-6; D is undetermined. Germline V gene data show CDR1 as SGDLS and CDR2 as YYNGEE. The CDR3 consists of 14 residues. V lost 0 bases and J 5 bases, leaving 6 bases between the germline ends. CDR3 amino acids: CASSVDGDNSPLHF. The CDR3 coding sequence is TGTGCCAGCAGCGTAGACGGCGATAATTCACCCCTCCACTTT. Based on the CDR3 plus reference TRBV9 and TRBJ1-6, the full variable domain is DSGVTQTPKHLITATGQRVTLRCSPRSGDLSVYWYQQSLDQGLQFLIQYYNGEERAKGNILERFSAQQFPDLHSELNLSSLELGDSALYFCASSVDGDNSPLHFGNGTRLTVT.

This clonotype was detected many times. This chain links TRBV7-6 with TRBJ1-1, with D perhaps matching TRBD1 (5 bases). CDR1 and CDR2 (germline): SGHVS, FNYEAQ. V was shortened by 2 bases and J by 1 base, with 11 bases between the two germline ends. The CDR3 covers 15 residues. The CDR3 DNA sequence: TGTGCCAGCAGCTTAACCAGCGGGGGGAACACTGAAGCTTTCTTT. Translated, it gives CASSLTSGGNTEAFF.

This rearrangement joins TRBV7-9 to TRBJ1-2; D not resolved. Germline V gene lookup returns CDR1 SEHNR and CDR2 FQNEAQ (reference sequence). With 8 bases removed from V and 6 bases from J, the gap between germline ends came to 16 bases. This CDR3 is built from 13 residues. CDR3 sequence: CASSSEGANGYTF. The CDR3 DNA reads as TGTGCCAGCTCCTCTGAGGGCGCAAATGGCTACACCTTC.

The chain joins TRBV5-1 to TRBJ2-2; possibly TRBD1 for D (5 bases). The CDR3 length is 16 residues. Per the germline V gene, CDR1 is SGHRS and CDR2 is YFSETQ. Trimming stripped 0 bases from V and 1 base from J, with 10 bases between. DNA for the CDR3: TGCGCCAGCAGCTTGGGGGCAGGGATGAACACCGGGGAGCTGTTTTTT. Translation gives CASSLGAGMNTGELFF.

This clonotype was observed a few times. J is TRBJ1-2 and V is TRBV7-9; the match to TRBD1 covers 12 bases. V was pared by 7 bases and J by 6 bases, with 9 bases of the junction left unmatched. This CDR3 is built from 15 residues. Germline V gene data show CDR1 as SEHNR and CDR2 as FQNEAQ (reference sequence). The CDR3 here is CASTRAGQGADGYTF. In DNA, the CDR3 is TGTGCCAGCACCCGGGCGGGACAGGGGGCAGATGGCTACACCTTC.

This chain connects TRBV29-1 to TRBJ2-7, with 9 bases lining up with TRBD2. CDR1 is SQVTM and CDR2 is ANQGSEA in the germline V gene. The junction had 12 bases not matched to a gene; V was cut back by 6 bases and J by 3 bases. This CDR3 spans 15 amino acids. The CDR3 loop reads CSVGGGAKESYEQYF. CDR3 bases: TGCAGCGTGGGCGGGGGGGCCAAGGAGAGCTACGAGCAGTACTTC.

This clonotype was observed at least ten times. This chain's CDR3 is CASSLAGGWEQPQHF. CDR3 bases: TGCGCCAGCAGCTTGGCAGGAGGGTGGGAGCAGCCCCAGCATTTT. This chain links TRBV5-1 with TRBJ1-5, with no clear D. Germline loops: CDR1 SGHRS, CDR2 YFSETQ. The CDR3 length is 15 residues. V was clipped by 0 bases and J by 7 bases, with 14 bases between them. The whole variable domain, filled in from reference TRBV5-1 and TRBJ1-5, reads KAGVTQTPRYLIKTRGQQVTLSCSPISGHRSVSWYQQTPGQGLQFLFEYFSETQRNKGNFPGRFSGRQFSNSRSEMNVSTLELGDSALYLCASSLAGGWEQPQHFGDGTRLSIL.

This clonotype was picked up a small number of times. The chain has TRBV11-2 and TRBJ2-7, with D possibly TRBD2 on 6 matching bases. CDR1 and CDR2 (germline): SGHAT, FQNNGV. The CDR3 has 14 amino acids. Trimming pared 6 bases from V and 4 bases from J, leaving 16 bases between. CDR3 sequence: CASRRSGVMYEQYF. The CDR3 DNA sequence: TGTGCCAGCAGAAGATCGGGAGTAATGTACGAGCAGTACTTC.

The CDR3 DNA is TGCAGCGTAGTACAGGGTGGTCGCGAGCAGTACTTC. As protein: CSVVQGGREQYF. The chain uses TRBV29-1 and TRBJ2-7, with a possible D match to TRBD1 (6 bases). Trimming stripped 6 bases from V and 6 bases from J, with 15 bases between. There are 12 residues in the CDR3. Per germline, CDR1 SQVTM and CDR2 ANQGSEA.

In this sample, this clonotype turned up many times. The J gene is TRBJ2-3, the V gene TRBV12-3 or TRBV12-4; D might be TRBD2 (6 bases). V was cut by 4 bases and J by 1 base, with 12 bases left in between. This CDR3 is built from 15 residues. The CDR3 coding sequence is TGTGCCAGCAGTTCCGGGAGTGGAGGCACAGATACGCAGTATTTT. Translated, it gives CASSSGSGGTDTQYF.

In its sample, this clonotype was seen a few times. The gene calls are TRBV7-2 and TRBJ2-7, with D possibly being TRBD2 (6 bases). The ends were cut back, 6 bases at V and 0 bases at J, with 15 bases in the middle. The CDR3 is 15 amino acids. Germline loops: CDR1 SGHTA, CDR2 FQGNSA. CDR3 region: CASSFPGGISYEQYF. The CDR3 DNA follows: TGTGCCAGCAGTTTTCCCGGGGGAATCTCCTACGAGCAGTACTTC.